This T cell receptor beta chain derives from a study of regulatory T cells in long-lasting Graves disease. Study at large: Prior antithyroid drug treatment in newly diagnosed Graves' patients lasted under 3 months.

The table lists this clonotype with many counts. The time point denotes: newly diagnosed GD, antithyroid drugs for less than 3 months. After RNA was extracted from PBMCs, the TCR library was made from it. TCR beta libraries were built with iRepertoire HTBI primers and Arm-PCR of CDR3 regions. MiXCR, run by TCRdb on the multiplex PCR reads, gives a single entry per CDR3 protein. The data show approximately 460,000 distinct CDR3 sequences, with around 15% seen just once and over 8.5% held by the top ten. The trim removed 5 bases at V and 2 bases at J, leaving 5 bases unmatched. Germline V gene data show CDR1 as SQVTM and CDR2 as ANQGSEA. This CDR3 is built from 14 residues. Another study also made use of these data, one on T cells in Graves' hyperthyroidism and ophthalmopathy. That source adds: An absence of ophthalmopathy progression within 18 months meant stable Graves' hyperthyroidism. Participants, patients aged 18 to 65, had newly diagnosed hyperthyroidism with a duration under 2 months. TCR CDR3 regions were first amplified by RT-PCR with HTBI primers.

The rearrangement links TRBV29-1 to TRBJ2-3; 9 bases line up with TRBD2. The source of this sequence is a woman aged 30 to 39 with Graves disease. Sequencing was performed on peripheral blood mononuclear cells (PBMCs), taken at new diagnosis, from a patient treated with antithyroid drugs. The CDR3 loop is CSVSTSGNTDTQYF. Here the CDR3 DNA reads TGCAGCGTTTCGACTAGCGGAAACACAGATACGCAGTATTTT.